This TCR beta chain was retrieved from a study of blood T cell repertoires in COVID-19. Repertoires were generated with immunoSEQ multiplex PCR, while TCRdb's copy carries only in-frame clones and drops some. The sample holds 150,000 or so clones; roughly 82% are singletons and the top ten take 9% to 10%. The CDR3 is 15 residues long. Germline lookup yields CDR1 SNHLY and CDR2 FYNNEI. V gave up 6 bases and J gave up 7 bases; unmatched junction bases: 7. The J gene is TRBJ1-6, the V gene TRBV2; TRBD1 agrees at 9 bases. The source of this sequence is a woman between 50 and 59 years old with acute or convalescent COVID-19. Sequences were obtained from peripheral blood. The CDR3: CASSKGTGTNSPLHF. The CDR3 region has the DNA TGTGCCAGCAGCAAGGGGACAGGGACAAATTCACCCCTCCACTTT.